This TCR beta chain comes out of a study of blood T cell repertoires in COVID-19 (dated by TCRdb to 2018 to 2020). Regarding the complete study: Samples from collaborators originated in the United States, Italy and Spain and spanned both the acute and convalescent phases of COVID-19. The prospective study material was composed of cDNA or gDNA derived from T cells, B-cell-depleted T cells, or PBMCs. The dataset comprised deeply sampled blood TCRbeta repertoires from subjects exposed to, actively infected with, or recovered from COVID-19. The repertoires were made available in a free public database intended to serve as a resource for research on the immune response to SARS-CoV-2. Samples came from the ongoing ImmuneRACE study (first 160 participants) plus 1,254 subjects from 6 global collaborators. A de-identified subject ID, COVID-19 status, age in years and sex were almost always included in the sample metadata. Where HLA class I and class II types were available, the types were taken from metadata supplied by the sample provider, not from assay-based typing.

TCRbeta CDR3 regions were amplified from genomic DNA by means of the immunoSEQ Assay, a bias-controlled multiplex PCR. As for how the authors treated the data: Within the assay, amplification of reference gene primers was used to estimate how many nucleated cells each sample contained. To quantify the absolute abundance of each unique TCRbeta CDR3 rearrangement, sequence reads were collapsed and filtered. For each sample, productive Simpson clonality was calculated as the square root of Simpson's diversity index across productive rearrangements. Here the immuneACCESS table is served through TCRdb, limited to in-frame sequences with V and J called. Missing clones are a known gap in these copies; in checked studies unresolved V genes cover under half, and the rest lacks a known reason. V and J calls and clone size follow that table, whereas D and trimming were derived from the DNA. The sample table lists 130,000 to 150,000 clones, less than 90% of them with a count of one. Less than 7% of the sample rests with the top ten.

V gives up 0 bases and J gives up 8 bases, and the segment between their germline ends measures 13 bases. The germline V gene (reference sequence) yields GTSNPN for CDR1 and SVGIG for CDR2. The CDR3 covers 13 residues, taking in both the cysteine and the phenylalanine. Kept here is only the CDR3 DNA, which spans 39 bases and is read in frame from base 1. Enrolling through a virtual design, the prospective study's participants ranged in age from roughly 18 to 90 years and lived across some 22 United States geographic areas. In the prospective study, cohorts were assigned on the basis of participant-reported clinical history obtained from a screening survey and a study questionnaire. In the prospective study, mobile phlebotomists collected whole blood, serum and a nasopharyngeal or oropharyngeal swab from each participant. Over a roughly 2-month period, participants in the prospective study had the option of providing additional blood draws and questionnaires. Before DNA extraction, prospective study blood samples were shipped either frozen or at room temperature.

Notes on this clone: Its antigen remains unidentified. No qualities accompany the bases; no much larger clone lies one base away.

What the authors observed across the whole study: How much clinical and demographic metadata was included differed by source and by participant, and the metadata was provided uncurated.

The sample consisted of PBMCs or T cells enriched from blood (not recorded which). This chain is built from TRBV30 and TRBJ1-2; no D gene call is confident. The source is a man aged 35-49 years with acute COVID-19. The nucleotide sequence is TGTGCCTGGAGTGTCGCAGCCCCCGGGGGCTACACCTTC. Translated, this is CAWSVAAPGGYTF. Reference TRBV30 and TRBJ1-2 genes cover what lies past the CDR3, so the full variable domain is SQTIHQWPATLVQPVGSPLSLECTVEGTSNPNLYWYRQAAGRGLQLLFYSVGIGQISSEVPQNLSASRPQDRQFILSSKKLLLSDSGFYLCAWSVAAPGGYTFGSGTRLTVV.